The 22 T cell receptor beta chains presented below share a single source sample, sequenced in a study of cytomegalovirus exposure and HLA in healthy donors. Vbeta (60) and Jbeta (13) primers were used in the PCR. Some clones are missing from TCRdb's copy, which holds only in-frame ones; the method was immunoSEQ multiplex PCR. The sample has 150,000 or so clones, around 78% seen once. Sequencing was performed on PBMCs. The receptor set was obtained from a woman younger than 35 in good health and CMV-seronegative.

This clone came up a few times. The gene calls are TRBV6-6 and TRBJ2-7, with 9 nucleotides matching TRBD1. Trimming cost V 5 bases and J 4 bases; bases outside gene matches: 12. Germline CDR1 is MNHNY and CDR2 is SVGAGI (reference sequence). The CDR3 runs to 16 residues. The CDR3 region is CASSTTGTGRAYEQYF. Here the CDR3 DNA reads TGTGCCAGCAGTACTACCGGGACAGGGCGCGCTTACGAGCAGTACTTC.

V and J are TRBV19 and TRBJ1-5; possibly TRBD1 for D (6 bases). V lost 7 bases to trimming and J lost 4 bases, with 17 bases between them. Germline CDR1 is LNHDA and CDR2 is SQIVND (reference sequence). This CDR3 spans 15 amino acids. DNA of the CDR3: TGTGCCAGTACTCCTGGGGGCATGGGGAATCAGCCCCAGCATTTT. It is translated as CASTPGGMGNQPQHF.

The chain uses TRBV6-5 and TRBJ1-2; D perhaps matches TRBD1 (5 bases). Trimming cost V 4 bases and J 3 bases, with 15 bases left between them. This CDR3 has 15 residues. CDR1 is MNHEY, CDR2 SVGAGI, per germline. The CDR3 DNA follows: TGTGCCAGCAGTTCCTCGGACACGTCTGACTATGGCTACACCTTC. This codes for CASSSSDTSDYGYTF.

Concerning this clone: At one boundary the junction diverges from the germline segment, which might be a read error. J is TRBJ2-5 and V is TRBV7-9; 9 bases line up with TRBD2. The length of the CDR3 is 15 residues. Germline CDR1 is SEHNR and CDR2 is FQNEAQ (reference sequence). CDR3 nucleotide sequence: TGTTCCAGCAGCGAGACGGGACTAGCTCAAGAGACCCAGTACTTC. This gives the protein CSSSETGLAQETQYF.

The CDR3 reads CASHWGPLETQYF. The CDR3 DNA is TGTGCCAGCCATTGGGGCCCTTTAGAGACCCAGTACTTC. V usage is TRBV7-9 and J usage is TRBJ2-5, with a possible D match to TRBD1 (5 bases). CDR1 and CDR2 (germline): SEHNR, FQNEAQ (reference sequence). The ends were cut back, 8 bases at V and 4 bases at J, with 14 bases in the middle. This CDR3 spans 13 amino acids.

This clone was detected only once. This chain uses TRBV19 with TRBJ2-2; 7 bases agree with TRBD1. The CDR3 has 17 amino acids. CDR1 and CDR2 from the germline V gene are LNHDA and SQIVND (reference sequence). V trimming: 5 bases; J trimming: 4 bases; junction bases outside the gene matches: 13. This CDR3 is CASSLGQAARGTGELFF. The CDR3 DNA follows: TGTGCCAGTAGTCTAGGACAGGCGGCCCGGGGCACCGGGGAGCTGTTTTTT.

A few counts support this clone. The chain has TRBV14 and TRBJ2-2; D unresolved. The germline V gene has CDR1 SGHDN and CDR2 FVKESK. The CDR3 runs 14 residues. The V end was cut by 3 bases, the J end by 6 bases, with 11 bases between. CDR3 nucleotide sequence: TGTGCCAGCAGCCATTTTGTTGGAGCCGGGGAGCTGTTTTTT. This gives the protein CASSHFVGAGELFF.

The table lists this clone with a count of one. This chain connects TRBV18 to TRBJ2-7; no clear D gene. The germline CDR1 and CDR2 sequences are KGHSH and LQKENI. With 1 base removed from V and 0 bases from J, the gap between germline ends came to 10 bases. This CDR3 region has 15 residues. The CDR3 DNA reads as TGTGCCAGCTCACCACGGCAGGTCGACTCCTACGAGCAGTACTTC. Translation gives CASSPRQVDSYEQYF.

The rearrangement joins TRBV7-2 to TRBJ1-1; tentative D call: TRBD1 (5 bases). Trimming removed 5 bases from V and 1 base from J, with 14 bases in between. CDR3 length: 15 residues. Germline values: CDR1 SGHTA, CDR2 FQGNSA. CDR3: CASSPRGSSNTEAFF. In nucleotides, the CDR3 is TGTGCCAGCAGCCCACGGGGGAGCTCGAACACTGAAGCTTTCTTT.

The chain uses TRBV25-1 and TRBJ1-1, with D perhaps matching TRBD1 (5 bases). Germline V gene sequence: CDR1 MGHDK, CDR2 SYGVNS. With 3 bases removed from V and 5 bases from J, the gap between germline ends came to 16 bases. CDR3 length: 15 residues. This CDR3 reads CASSDQGGGLTEAFF. The DNA of the CDR3 is TGTGCCAGCAGTGACCAGGGCGGAGGGTTGACTGAAGCTTTCTTT. The full variable domain, in which reference TRBV25-1 and TRBJ1-1 provide the parts outside the CDR3, is EADIYQTPRYLVIGTGKKITLECSQTMGHDKMYWYQQDPGMELHLIHYSYGVNSTEKGDLSSESTVSRIRTEHFPLTLESARPSHTSQYLCASSDQGGGLTEAFFGQGTRLTVV.

This rearrangement joins TRBV2 to TRBJ1-3; 8 nucleotides agree with TRBD1. With V trimmed by 5 bases and J by 0 bases, 3 bases remained unmatched. The CDR3 has 15 residues. The V gene's germline CDR1 is SNHLY and CDR2 FYNNEI. This chain's CDR3 is CASSFDRGSGNTIYF. DNA of the CDR3: TGTGCCAGCAGTTTCGACAGGGGCTCTGGAAACACCATATATTTT.

The rearrangement joins TRBV12-2 to TRBJ2-1; the listed D gene, TRBD1, was not tested against the DNA. TRBV12-2 is shown as a pseudogene. The CDR3 length is 16 residues. The CDR3 region has the DNA TGTGCAAGTCGCTTAGTAGAACAGGGGGTAGAGAATGAGCAGTTCTTC. Encoded protein: CASRLVEQGVENEQFF.

The chain links TRBV27 to TRBJ1-2, with TRBD1 matching over 7 bases. Trimming took 7 bases from V and 0 from J; bases not matched to a gene: 14. Germline loops: CDR1 MNHEY, CDR2 SMNVEV (reference sequence). CDR3 length: 17 amino acids. In DNA form, the CDR3 reads TGTGCCAGCACAGGGGGATCCGGACAGGACGCTAACTATGGCTACACCTTC. It encodes CASTGGSGQDANYGYTF.

This chain joins TRBV28 and TRBJ1-5; D may be TRBD1 (6 bases). Germline assignment: CDR1 MDHEN and CDR2 SYDVKM. The CDR3 loop spans 15 amino acids. Trimming took off 3 bases at V and 3 bases at J, with 12 bases between the two ends. DNA of the CDR3: TGTGCCAGCAGTTTTCTAGGGGGTCCCAATCAGCCCCAGCATTTT. The encoded protein is CASSFLGGPNQPQHF.

This clone was seen a few times. The chain employs TRBV5-4 and TRBJ1-2, with D hard to call. Germline V gene lookup returns CDR1 SGHNT and CDR2 YYREEE (reference sequence). V was trimmed by 2 bases and J by 6 bases, leaving 8 bases between them. The CDR3 has 12 residues. CDR3 coding DNA: TGTGCCAGCAGCTTAGCCACAGATGGCTACACCTTC. Translating it yields CASSLATDGYTF.

The gene calls are TRBV6-1 and TRBJ2-1, with 11 bases that match TRBD2. Trimming took 1 base from V and 6 from J; bases not matched to a gene: 5. Germline values: CDR1 MNHNS, CDR2 SASEGT. The CDR3 totals 16 residues. The DNA of the CDR3 is TGTGCCAGCAGTGAAGGGCATAGCGGGGGGGGCAATGAGCAGTTCTTC. Residues: CASSEGHSGGGNEQFF.

This chain joins TRBV11-3 and TRBJ1-1, with D tentatively TRBD1 (6 bases). Germline V gene data show CDR1 as SGHNT and CDR2 as YENEEA. V lost 4 bases and J 5 bases, leaving 17 bases between the germline ends. This CDR3 has 15 amino acids. In DNA, the CDR3 is TGTGCCAGCAGCTACGGACAGATGGGCAGGACTGAAGCTTTCTTT. It specifies CASSYGQMGRTEAFF.

The chain is built from TRBV7-2 and TRBJ2-1; TRBD2 matches 11 bases. CDR3 size: 18 residues. The junction had 5 bases not matched to a gene; V was cut back by 1 base and J by 0 bases. CDR1 and CDR2 from the germline V gene are SGHTA and FQGNSA. In DNA, the CDR3 is TGTGCCAGCAGCTTAGTCCTAGCGGGAGGTAGCTCCTACAATGAGCAGTTCTTC. Encoded protein: CASSLVLAGGSSYNEQFF.

The CDR3 protein is CASSPLVQGANEKLFF. The CDR3 region has the DNA TGTGCCAGCTCACCACTCGTCCAGGGGGCTAATGAAAAACTGTTTTTT. This chain connects TRBV18 to TRBJ1-4, with 7 bases identical to TRBD1. The germline V gene has CDR1 KGHSH and CDR2 LQKENI. The CDR3 consists of 16 residues. Trimming cost V 1 base and J 3 bases; bases outside gene matches: 5.

The genes are TRBV18 and TRBJ2-1, with 12 bases fitting TRBD1. Germline CDR1 is KGHSH and CDR2 is LQKENI. V was clipped by 3 bases and J by 8 bases; unmatched bases: 14. CDR3 length: 18 amino acids. The CDR3 sequence is CASSPNPPGTGGWDEQFF. CDR3 DNA: TGTGCCAGCTCACCTAATCCCCCCGGGACAGGGGGCTGGGATGAGCAGTTCTTC.

This clone was counted only a few times. This chain joins TRBV12-2 and TRBJ1-5; the table's D call, TRBD1, has no DNA check behind it. TRBV12-2 is recorded as a pseudogene. This CDR3 spans 17 amino acids. The CDR3 DNA sequence: TGTGCAAGTCGCTTAAATTCATGGACAGGGAGCAATCAGCCCCAGCATTTT. The encoded protein is CASRLNSWTGSNQPQHF.

This chain joins TRBV28 and TRBJ2-7; the D is unclear. CDR1 MDHEN and CDR2 SYDVKM come from the germline V gene. Deletions cut 2 bases from V and 1 base from J, with 3 bases between. The CDR3 runs to 12 residues. DNA of the CDR3: TGTGCCAGCAGTTTAATATCCTACGAGCAGTACTTC. It translates to CASSLISYEQYF.